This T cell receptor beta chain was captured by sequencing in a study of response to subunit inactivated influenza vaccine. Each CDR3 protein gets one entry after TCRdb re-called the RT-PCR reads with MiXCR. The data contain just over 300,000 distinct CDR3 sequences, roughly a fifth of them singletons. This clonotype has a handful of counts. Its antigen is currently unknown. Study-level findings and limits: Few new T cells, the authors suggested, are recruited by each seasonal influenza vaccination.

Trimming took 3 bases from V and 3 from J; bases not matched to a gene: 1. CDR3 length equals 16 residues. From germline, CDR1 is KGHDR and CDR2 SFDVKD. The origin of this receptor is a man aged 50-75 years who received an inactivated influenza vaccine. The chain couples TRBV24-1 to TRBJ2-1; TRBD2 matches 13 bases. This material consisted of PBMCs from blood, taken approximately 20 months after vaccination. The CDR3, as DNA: TGTGCCACCAGTGATGGACTAGCGGGAGTCTACAATGAGCAGTTCTTC. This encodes CATSDGLAGVYNEQFF.